This T cell receptor beta chain comes out of a study of T cell repertoires in cytomegalovirus infection. At the level of the study: Matching HLA type and CMV infection were both indicated by public TCR beta signatures. Study-level results: Dominating the ex vivo response were HLA-C-restricted CMV-specific TCR beta clonotypes. Carriers of CMV plus the relevant HLA were identified by cumulative public TCR beta family frequency.

About this clonotype itself: The antigen is unknown.

This CDR3 comprises 14 residues. The V end lost 3 bases, the J end lost 1 base, and 9 bases lay between the germline ends. The germline CDR1 and CDR2 sequences are MNHEY and SVGEGT. Via MiXCR, TCRdb re-called the reads, giving one row per CDR3 protein. Altogether 50,000 to 55,000 distinct CDR3 sequences are present, 20% being singletons, with the ten largest covering approximately 26%. The clonotype comes from a human donor in good health (CMV status not recorded). Some clones in this sample may be carry-over from other donors' samples. The chain has TRBV6-2 or TRBV6-3 and TRBJ1-1, with D perhaps TRBD1 (6 bases). The specimen comprised CD8+ T cells from cultured PBMCs, sampled from culture after CMV antigen stimulation. This chain's CDR3 is CASSYGGGNTEAFF. As DNA, the CDR3 is TGTGCCAGCAGTTATGGAGGGGGGAACACTGAAGCTTTCTTT.